This T cell receptor (beta chain) was captured in a study of Graves' ophthalmopathy and Graves' hyperthyroidism. CDR1 is SGDLS and CDR2 is YYNGEE in the germline V gene. The germline V and J ends were trimmed by 0 bases and 3 bases, with 13 bases remaining between them. The CDR3 has 16 residues. The authors amplified TCR beta CDR3 regions, and they did so from RNA transcripts for repertoire sequencing. HTBI-primed first-round RT-PCR preceded second-round multiplex PCR. TCRdb passed the multiplex PCR reads through MiXCR, listing each CDR3 protein once. The data contain over a million distinct CDR3 sequences, about 35% of them singletons.

The specimen sequenced was peripheral blood or thyroid tissue (not recorded which). This sequence originates from an adult man with Graves' hyperthyroidism. This rearrangement joins TRBV9 to TRBJ1-5; D gene ambiguous. CDR3 residues: CASSVEVRYHNQPQHF. The CDR3 DNA is TGTGCCAGCAGCGTAGAGGTTCGGTACCACAATCAGCCCCAGCATTTT. The full variable domain, in which reference TRBV9 and TRBJ1-5 provide the parts outside the CDR3, is DSGVTQTPKHLITATGQRVTLRCSPRSGDLSVYWYQQSLDQGLQFLIQYYNGEERAKGNILERFSAQQFPDLHSELNLSSLELGDSALYFCASSVEVRYHNQPQHFGDGTRLSIL.